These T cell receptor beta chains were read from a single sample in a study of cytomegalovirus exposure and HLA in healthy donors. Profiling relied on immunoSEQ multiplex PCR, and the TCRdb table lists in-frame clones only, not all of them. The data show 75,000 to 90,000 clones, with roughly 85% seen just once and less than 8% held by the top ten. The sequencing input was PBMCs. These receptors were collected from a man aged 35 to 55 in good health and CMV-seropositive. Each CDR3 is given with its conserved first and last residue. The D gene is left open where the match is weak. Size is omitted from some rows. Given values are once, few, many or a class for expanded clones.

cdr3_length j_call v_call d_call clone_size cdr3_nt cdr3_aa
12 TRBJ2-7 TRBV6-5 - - TGTGCCAGCAGTTACAGGGGGTACGAGCAGTACTTC CASSYRGYEQYF
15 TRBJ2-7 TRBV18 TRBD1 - TGTGCCAGCTCACCACGGGGACAGGGATCCTACGAGCAGTACTTC CASSPRGQGSYEQYF
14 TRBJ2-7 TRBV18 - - TGTGCCAGCTCGCACGAGGTGGATCGGTACGAGCAGTACTTC CASSHEVDRYEQYF
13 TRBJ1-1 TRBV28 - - TGTGCCAGCAGTTTTCAGGGTCGGGTAAGAGCTTTCTTT CASSFQGRVRAFF
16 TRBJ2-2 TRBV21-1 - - TGTGCCAGCAGCCGCCGGGACAGGGGAGGAACCGGGGAGCTGTTTTTT CASSRRDRGGTGELFF
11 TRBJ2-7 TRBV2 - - TGTGCCAGCAGTGTTGCCTACGAGCAGTACTTC CASSVAYEQYF
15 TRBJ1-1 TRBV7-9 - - TGTGCCAGCAGCAAATCTCTAGGGGAGGGCACTGAAGCTTTCTTT CASSKSLGEGTEAFF
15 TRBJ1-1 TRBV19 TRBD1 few TGTGCCAGTAACACGAAACGACAGGGGGCCACTGAAGCTTTCTTT CASNTKRQGATEAFF
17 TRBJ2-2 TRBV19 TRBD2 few TGTGCCAGTAGTACGCCTAGGGAGGGTCAGGCTACCGGGGAGCTGTTTTTT CASSTPREGQATGELFF
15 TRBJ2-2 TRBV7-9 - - TGTGCCAGCAGCTTAGGCCCCGGGAACACCGGGGAGCTGTTTTTT CASSLGPGNTGELFF
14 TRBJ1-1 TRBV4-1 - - TGCGCCAGCAGCGGCACTCCCGGGGTCACTGAAGCTTTCTTT CASSGTPGVTEAFF
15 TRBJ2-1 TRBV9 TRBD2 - TGTGCCAGCAGCGTCAGGACTAGTGAAGGCAATGAGCAGTTCTTC CASSVRTSEGNEQFF
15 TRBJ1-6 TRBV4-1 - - TGCGCCAGCAGCCAAGATAGGACACTTAATTCACCCCTCCACTTT CASSQDRTLNSPLHF
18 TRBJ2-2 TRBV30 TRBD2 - TGTGCCTGGAGTGGGACTAGCGGGGGGTTCATTTTATCCGGGGAGCTGTTTTTT CAWSGTSGGFILSGELFF
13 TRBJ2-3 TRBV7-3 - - TGTGCCAGCAGCCTTCAGGGCACAGATACGCAGTATTTT CASSLQGTDTQYF